The rows below give T cell receptor beta chains drawn from one sample of a study of human T cells and chemical hapten exposure. MiXCR was run by TCRdb on the RACE reads, yielding one entry per CDR3 protein. The repertoire consists of about 380,000 distinct CDR3 sequences, with roughly 5% occurring once and the leading ten covering around 2.6%. The sequencing used whole blood, collected in connection with sensitization to the hapten diphenylcyclopropenone (DPC). Every receptor here comes from a woman in her forties or fifties with alopecia areata. Some clones in this sample may be carry-over from other donors' samples. The CDR3 runs from the conserved cysteine through the conserved F or W. Each record gives: D gene, J gene, V gene, clone size, CDR3 protein, CDR3 DNA. A D gene is named only where the DNA matches it firmly. A clone size is listed for some rows: how often the clone was seen (once, few, many), or a class if it is expanded.

TRBD2 TRBJ2-7 TRBV4-3 few CASRAELAGAYEQYF TGCGCCAGCAGAGCCGAACTAGCGGGAGCCTACGAGCAGTACTTC
NA TRBJ1-3 TRBV18 many CASSPVQSSGNTIYF TGTGCCAGCTCACCTGTACAGTCCTCTGGAAACACCATATATTTT
NA TRBJ2-3 TRBV28 many CASAVGASTDTQYF TGTGCCAGCGCTGTGGGTGCTAGCACAGATACGCAGTATTTT
NA TRBJ1-6 TRBV18 NA CASSPDTGWNSPLHF TGTGCCAGCTCACCAGACACAGGGTGGAATTCACCCCTCCACTTT
NA TRBJ2-5 TRBV3-1 NA CASSLPIGLGQETQYF TGTGCCAGCAGCCTACCGATAGGGCTAGGGCAAGAGACCCAGTACTTC
NA TRBJ2-4 TRBV7-2 many CASSFRAAMTKNIQYF TGTGCCAGCAGCTTCAGGGCGGCAATGACCAAAAACATTCAGTACTTC
TRBD1 TRBJ2-6 TRBV28 many CATSEGTASGANVLTF TGTGCCACTTCCGAAGGGACAGCCTCTGGGGCCAACGTCCTGACTTTC
NA TRBJ2-7 TRBV29-1 many CSVEEPAPLYEQYF TGCAGCGTTGAAGAACCTGCTCCTCTCTACGAGCAGTACTTC
NA TRBJ2-1 TRBV28 many CASSLGAGAYNEQFF TGTGCCAGCAGTTTAGGCGCAGGGGCCTACAATGAGCAGTTCTTC
NA TRBJ1-1 TRBV12-3/TRBV12-4 NA CASSPLTTEAFF TGTGCCAGCAGCCCGCTTACCACTGAAGCTTTCTTT
NA TRBJ1-4 TRBV5-1 many CASSPGPTVTNEKLFF TGCGCCAGCAGCCCGGGACCCACAGTAACTAATGAAAAACTGTTTTTT
NA TRBJ2-3 TRBV20-1 NA CSARDPNGGTDTQYF TGCAGTGCTAGAGATCCCAACGGTGGCACAGATACGCAGTATTTT
TRBD2 TRBJ2-3 TRBV6-6 few CASTRLAGITDTQYF TGTGCCAGCACCCGACTAGCGGGAATTACAGATACGCAGTATTTT